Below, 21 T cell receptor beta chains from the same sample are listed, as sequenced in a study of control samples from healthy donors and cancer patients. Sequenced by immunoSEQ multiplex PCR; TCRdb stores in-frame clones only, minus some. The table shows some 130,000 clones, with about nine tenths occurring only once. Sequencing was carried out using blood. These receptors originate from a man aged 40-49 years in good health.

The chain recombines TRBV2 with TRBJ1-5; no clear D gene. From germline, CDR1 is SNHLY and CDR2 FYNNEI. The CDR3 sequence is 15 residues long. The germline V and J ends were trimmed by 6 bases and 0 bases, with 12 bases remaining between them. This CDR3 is CASRGQTYSNQPQHF. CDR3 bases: TGTGCCAGCAGGGGCCAGACCTATAGCAATCAGCCCCAGCATTTT.

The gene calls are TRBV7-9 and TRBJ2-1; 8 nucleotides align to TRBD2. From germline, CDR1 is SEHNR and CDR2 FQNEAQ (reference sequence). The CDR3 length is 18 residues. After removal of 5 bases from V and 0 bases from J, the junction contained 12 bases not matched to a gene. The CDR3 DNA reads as TGTGCCAGCAGCCGAGGCGGGGGGATCCCGCCCTCCTACAATGAGCAGTTCTTC. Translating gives CASSRGGGIPPSYNEQFF.

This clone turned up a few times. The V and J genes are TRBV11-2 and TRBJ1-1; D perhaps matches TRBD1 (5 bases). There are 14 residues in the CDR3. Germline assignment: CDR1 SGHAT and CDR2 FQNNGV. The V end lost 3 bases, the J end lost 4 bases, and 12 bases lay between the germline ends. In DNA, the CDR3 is TGTGCCAGCAGCTTGGGGGGAGGAGTCACTGAAGCTTTCTTT. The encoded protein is CASSLGGGVTEAFF. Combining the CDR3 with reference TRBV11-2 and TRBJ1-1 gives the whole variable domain EAGVAQSPRYKIIEKRQSVAFWCNPISGHATLYWYQQILGQGPKLLIQFQNNGVVDDSQLPKDRFSAERLKGVDSTLKIQPAKLEDSAVYLCASSLGGGVTEAFFGQGTRLTVV.

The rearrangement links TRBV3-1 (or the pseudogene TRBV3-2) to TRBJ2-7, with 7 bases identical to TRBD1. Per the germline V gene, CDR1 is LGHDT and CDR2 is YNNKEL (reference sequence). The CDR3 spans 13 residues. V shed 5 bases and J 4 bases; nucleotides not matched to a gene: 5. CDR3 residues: CASSNRDSYEQYF. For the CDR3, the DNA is TGTGCCAGCAGCAACCGGGACAGTTACGAGCAGTACTTC.

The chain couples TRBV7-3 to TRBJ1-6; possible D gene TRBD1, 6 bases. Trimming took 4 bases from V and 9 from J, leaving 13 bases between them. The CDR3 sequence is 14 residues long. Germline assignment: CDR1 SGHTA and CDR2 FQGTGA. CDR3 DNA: TGTGCCAGCAGCTCAGGGGCCAGCGGTTCACCCCTCCACTTT. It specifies CASSSGASGSPLHF.

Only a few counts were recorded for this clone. The CDR3 protein is CASSQGGGRNQPQHF. DNA for the CDR3: TGTGCCAGCAGCCAAGGTGGGGGCCGTAATCAGCCCCAGCATTTT. This chain connects TRBV3-1 (or the pseudogene TRBV3-2) to TRBJ1-5, with D possibly being TRBD1 (6 bases). V dropped 1 base and J dropped 4 bases, with 11 bases sitting between them. CDR1 and CDR2 (germline): LGHDT, YNNKEL (reference sequence). The CDR3 spans 15 residues.

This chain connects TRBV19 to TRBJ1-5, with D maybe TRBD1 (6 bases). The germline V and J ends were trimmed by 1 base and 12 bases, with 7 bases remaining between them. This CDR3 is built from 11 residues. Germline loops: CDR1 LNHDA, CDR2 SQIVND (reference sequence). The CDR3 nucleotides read TGTGCCAGTAGTATAGGGGGGCACCAGCATTTT. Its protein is CASSIGGHQHF. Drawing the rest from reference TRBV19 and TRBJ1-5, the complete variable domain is DGGITQSPKYLFRKEGQNVTLSCEQNLNHDAMYWYRQDPGQGLRLIYYSQIVNDFQKGDIAEGYSVSREKKESFPLTVTSAQKNPTAFYLCASSIGGHQHFGDGTRLSIL.

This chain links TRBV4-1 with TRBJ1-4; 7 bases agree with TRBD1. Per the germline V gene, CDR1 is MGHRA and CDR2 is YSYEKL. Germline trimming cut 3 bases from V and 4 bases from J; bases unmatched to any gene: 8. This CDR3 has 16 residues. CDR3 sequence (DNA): TGCGCCAGCAGCCACCGCGGAGGGGACAGTAATGAAAAACTGTTTTTT. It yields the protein CASSHRGGDSNEKLFF.

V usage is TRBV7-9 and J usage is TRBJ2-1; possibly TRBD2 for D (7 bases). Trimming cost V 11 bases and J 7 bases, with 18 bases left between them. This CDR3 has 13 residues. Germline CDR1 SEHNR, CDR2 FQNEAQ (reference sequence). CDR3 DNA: TGTGCCTGTAAGGCGGGGGCCGGGAATGAGCAGTTCTTC. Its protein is CACKAGAGNEQFF.

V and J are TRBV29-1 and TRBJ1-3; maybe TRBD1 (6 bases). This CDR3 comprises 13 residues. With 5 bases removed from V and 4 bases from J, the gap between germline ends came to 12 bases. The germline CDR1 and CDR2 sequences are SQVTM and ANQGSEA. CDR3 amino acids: CSVLWGRGNTIYF. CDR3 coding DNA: TGCAGCGTTCTATGGGGGCGCGGAAACACCATATATTTT. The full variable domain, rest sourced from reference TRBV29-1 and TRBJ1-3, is SAVISQKPSRDICQRGTSLTIQCQVDSQVTMMFWYRQQPGQSLTLIATANQGSEATYESGFVIDKFPISRPNLTFSTLTVSNMSPEDSSIYLCSVLWGRGNTIYFGEGSWLTVV.

CDR3: CSYSRGVYNEQFF. CDR3 bases: TGCAGTTACTCCCGGGGGGTTTACAATGAGCAGTTCTTC. This sequence joins TRBV29-1 and TRBJ2-1, with TRBD2 matching over 7 bases. Germline CDR1 is SQVTM and CDR2 is ANQGSEA. The CDR3 length is 13 residues.

The CDR3 bases are TGTGCCAGCTCACCAGCTAACAGGGGTTATCCTGAAGCTTTCTTT. This gives the protein CASSPANRGYPEAFF. The chain has TRBV18 and TRBJ1-1; 7 positions agree with TRBD1. This CDR3 comprises 15 residues. The J segment lost 6 bases and the V segment lost 2 bases, leaving 9 bases of the junction unmatched. Germline V lookup: CDR1 KGHSH, CDR2 LQKENI.

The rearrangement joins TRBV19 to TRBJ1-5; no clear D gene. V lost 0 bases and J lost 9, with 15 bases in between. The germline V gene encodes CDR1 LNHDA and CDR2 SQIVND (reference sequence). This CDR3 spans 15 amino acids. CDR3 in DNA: TGTGCCAGTAGTATAGAAGGGCAGGCGTTCGGGCCCCAGCATTTT. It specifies CASSIEGQAFGPQHF.

The CDR3 DNA follows: TGTGCCAGCAGCTACCGGGGGTCAGATACGCAGTATTTT. Translated: CASSYRGSDTQYF. The V gene is TRBV5-6, the J gene TRBJ2-3, with D perhaps matching TRBD2 (6 bases). Germline assignment: CDR1 SGHDT and CDR2 YYEEEE. The CDR3 contains 13 residues. The germline V and J ends were trimmed by 3 bases and 4 bases, with 9 bases remaining between them.

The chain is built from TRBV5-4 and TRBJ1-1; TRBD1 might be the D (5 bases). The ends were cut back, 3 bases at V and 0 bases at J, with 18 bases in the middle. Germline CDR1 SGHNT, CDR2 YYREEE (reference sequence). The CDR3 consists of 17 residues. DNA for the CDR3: TGTGCCAGCAGCTCTATTAAGGGACGAAGAATGAACACTGAAGCTTTCTTT. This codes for CASSSIKGRRMNTEAFF.

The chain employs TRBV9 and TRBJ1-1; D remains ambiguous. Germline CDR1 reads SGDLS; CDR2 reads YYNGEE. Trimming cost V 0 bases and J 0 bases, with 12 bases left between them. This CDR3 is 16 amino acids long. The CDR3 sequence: CASSVGPQVMNTEAFF. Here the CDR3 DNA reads TGTGCCAGCAGCGTAGGGCCGCAGGTGATGAACACTGAAGCTTTCTTT.

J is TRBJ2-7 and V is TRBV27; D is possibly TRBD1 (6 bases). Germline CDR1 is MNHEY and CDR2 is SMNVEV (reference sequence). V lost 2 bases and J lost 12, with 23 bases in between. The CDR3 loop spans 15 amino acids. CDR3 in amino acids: CASSLTGNSQNRRYF. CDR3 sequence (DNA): TGTGCCAGCAGTTTAACAGGGAACAGCCAAAATCGGCGGTACTTC.

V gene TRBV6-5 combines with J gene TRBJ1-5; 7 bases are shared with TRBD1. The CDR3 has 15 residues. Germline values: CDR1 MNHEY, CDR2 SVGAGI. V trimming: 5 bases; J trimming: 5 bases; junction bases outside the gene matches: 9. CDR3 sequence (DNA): TGTGCCAGCAGTACCCCAAGACAGGGCGATCAGCCCCAGCATTTT. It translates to CASSTPRQGDQPQHF.

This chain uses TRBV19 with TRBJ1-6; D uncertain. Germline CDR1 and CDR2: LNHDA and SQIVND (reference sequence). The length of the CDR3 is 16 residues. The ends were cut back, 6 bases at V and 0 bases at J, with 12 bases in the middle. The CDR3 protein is CASRKTISSYNSPLHF. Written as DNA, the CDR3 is TGTGCCAGTAGGAAGACGATAAGCTCCTATAATTCACCCCTCCACTTT. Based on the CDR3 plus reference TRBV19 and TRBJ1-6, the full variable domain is DGGITQSPKYLFRKEGQNVTLSCEQNLNHDAMYWYRQDPGQGLRLIYYSQIVNDFQKGDIAEGYSVSREKKESFPLTVTSAQKNPTAFYLCASRKTISSYNSPLHFGNGTRLTVT.

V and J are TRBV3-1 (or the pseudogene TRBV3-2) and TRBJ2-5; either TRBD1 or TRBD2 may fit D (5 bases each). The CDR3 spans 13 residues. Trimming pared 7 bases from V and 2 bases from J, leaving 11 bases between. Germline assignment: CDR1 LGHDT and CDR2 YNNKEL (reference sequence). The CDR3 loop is CASTRGLQETQYF. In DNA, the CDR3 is TGTGCCAGCACCCGGGGCCTACAAGAGACCCAGTACTTC.

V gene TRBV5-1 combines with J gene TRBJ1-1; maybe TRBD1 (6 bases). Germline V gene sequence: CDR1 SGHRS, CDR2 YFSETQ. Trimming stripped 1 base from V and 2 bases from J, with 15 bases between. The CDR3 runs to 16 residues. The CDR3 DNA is TGCGCCAGCAGCTTGACGATGAGACAGGCTAACACTGAAGCTTTCTTT. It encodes CASSLTMRQANTEAFF.